These T cell receptor beta chains were read from a single sample in a study of OX40 agonist ivuxolimab in advanced cancers. The data were produced by immunoSEQ multiplex PCR, yet TCRdb's version contains in-frame clones alone and is incomplete. Among 73,000 or so clones listed, 75% to 90% were seen once. This specimen consisted of CD4+ or CD8+ T cells sorted from blood, obtained in a trial of the OX40 agonist ivuxolimab. All receptors come from an adult with an advanced solid tumor such as melanoma, head and neck, liver or kidney cancer. The CDR3 runs from the conserved cysteine through the conserved F or W. A D gene is named only where the DNA matches it firmly. Size values are once, few and many counts, or a class for expanded clones, and some rows have none.

size: NA; V: TRBV5-4; J: TRBJ2-7; D: NA; DNA: TGTGCCAGCAGCTCCCACCTCTACGAGCAGTACTTC; CDR3: CASSSHLYEQYF
size: NA; V: TRBV7-2; J: TRBJ1-1; D: TRBD1; DNA: TGTGCCAGCAGCTTAACGACAGGGGACAACACTGAAGCTTTCTTT; CDR3: CASSLTTGDNTEAFF
size: NA; V: TRBV6-4; J: TRBJ1-3; D: NA; DNA: TGTGCCAGCAGTGGGCAGGTTGGAAACACCATATATTTT; CDR3: CASSGQVGNTIYF
size: NA; V: TRBV7-9; J: TRBJ2-7; D: NA; DNA: TGTGCCAGCAGCCGGGACTTCTCGCCCTACGAGCAGTACTTC; CDR3: CASSRDFSPYEQYF
size: NA; V: TRBV7-8; J: TRBJ1-3; D: TRBD1; DNA: TGTGCCAGCAGCGTCCCAGGGGGCTTTGGAAACACCATATATTTT; CDR3: CASSVPGGFGNTIYF
size: NA; V: TRBV18; J: TRBJ1-1; D: NA; DNA: TGTGCCAGCTCCGTGTCCAGCCAGATGAACACTGAAGCTTTCTTT; CDR3: CASSVSSQMNTEAFF
size: once; V: TRBV19; J: TRBJ1-3; D: NA; DNA: TGTGCCAGTAGTAGGATCTACTCTGGAAACACCATATATTTT; CDR3: CASSRIYSGNTIYF
size: NA; V: TRBV7-8; J: TRBJ1-5; D: NA; DNA: TGTGCCAGCAGCTCCAAGGTTGGAGGGAGCAATCAGCCCCAGCATTTT; CDR3: CASSSKVGGSNQPQHF
size: NA; V: TRBV5-4; J: TRBJ1-2; D: TRBD1; DNA: TGTGCCAGCAGAGACAGGGCCCATGGCTACACCTTC; CDR3: CASRDRAHGYTF
size: once; V: TRBV7-2; J: TRBJ2-1; D: NA; DNA: TGTGCCAGCCAAGAGGGACTGTGGGTCCCCAGTGGGGGCAATGAGCAGTTCTTC; CDR3: CASQEGLWVPSGGNEQFF
size: NA; V: TRBV28; J: TRBJ1-6; D: NA; DNA: TGTGCCAGCAGTTCTCCGAGGGACGGGAGCTCCTATAATTCACCCCTCCACTTT; CDR3: CASSSPRDGSSYNSPLHF
size: NA; V: TRBV15; J: TRBJ2-7; D: TRBD2; DNA: TGTGCCACCAGCAGAGGGGGACTAGTAGGACCACGAGCCTACGAGCAGTACTTC; CDR3: CATSRGGLVGPRAYEQYF
size: once; V: TRBV30; J: TRBJ1-5; D: NA; DNA: TGTGCCTGGAGTGAGGGGTTCCTCAATCAGCCCCAGCATTTT; CDR3: CAWSEGFLNQPQHF
size: once; V: TRBV9; J: TRBJ1-2; D: NA; DNA: TGTGCCAGCAGCGTAGAGTCCGCTCTGGTGGGATGGGGTGGCTACACCTTC; CDR3: CASSVESALVGWGGYTF
size: NA; V: TRBV29-1; J: TRBJ1-2; D: NA; DNA: TGCAGCGTCCATAAGGACGTGGACTACTATGGCTACACCTTC; CDR3: CSVHKDVDYYGYTF
size: NA; V: TRBV6-6; J: TRBJ2-7; D: TRBD1; DNA: TGTGCCAGCAGTCCAACAGGGGGCAGGTACGAGCAGTACTTC; CDR3: CASSPTGGRYEQYF
size: NA; V: TRBV19; J: TRBJ2-3; D: TRBD2; DNA: TGTGCCACCGCCCGACTAGCGGGGGCCACAGATACGCAGTATTTT; CDR3: CATARLAGATDTQYF
size: few; V: TRBV19; J: TRBJ1-2; D: NA; DNA: TGTGCCAGTAGTATGGCGGGGACCTTTTATGGCTACACCTTC; CDR3: CASSMAGTFYGYTF
size: NA; V: TRBV27; J: TRBJ2-2; D: NA; DNA: TGTGCCAGCAGTTTATTCCGCCCCGGGGAGCTGTTTTTT; CDR3: CASSLFRPGELFF
size: NA; V: TRBV5-6; J: TRBJ1-2; D: TRBD1; DNA: TGTGCCAGCAGCTTGGAGGGGGCGGGCGGCTACACCTTC; CDR3: CASSLEGAGGYTF
size: NA; V: TRBV7-2; J: TRBJ2-3; D: NA; DNA: TGTGCCAGCAGCTTAATCACAGGGAGCACAGATACGCAGTATTTT; CDR3: CASSLITGSTDTQYF
size: NA; V: TRBV28; J: TRBJ2-5; D: TRBD1; DNA: TGTGCCAGCAGCCGAGGACAGGGTGGCCAAGAGACCCAGTACTTC; CDR3: CASSRGQGGQETQYF
size: NA; V: TRBV5-1; J: TRBJ2-3; D: TRBD2; DNA: TGCGCCAGCAGCCCAGGAACTAGCGGGGTCGCGGATACGCAGTATTTT; CDR3: CASSPGTSGVADTQYF
size: NA; V: TRBV9; J: TRBJ1-1; D: NA; DNA: TGTGCCAGCAGCGAAAATTATCGGACTGAAGCTTTCTTT; CDR3: CASSENYRTEAFF
size: NA; V: TRBV14; J: TRBJ2-1; D: TRBD2; DNA: TGTGCCAGCAGCCAAGTTATAAGTTCTGTAGCGGGGGTGCACAAGTACCTCTCCTACAATGAGCAGTTCTTC; CDR3: CASSQVISSVAGVHKYLSYNEQFF
size: NA; V: TRBV11-2; J: TRBJ2-5; D: TRBD2; DNA: TGTGCCAGCACCACCAGGACTAGCGAGGGGGGGCAAGAGACCCAGTACTTC; CDR3: CASTTRTSEGGQETQYF
size: once; V: TRBV11-2; J: TRBJ1-5; D: TRBD1; DNA: TGTGCCAGCAGCTCGCAGGGGGATCAGCCCCAGCATTTT; CDR3: CASSSQGDQPQHF
size: NA; V: TRBV27; J: TRBJ2-1; D: TRBD2; DNA: TGTGCCAGCAGTTTACGTTTCCCTAGCGGGACGTCCTACAATGAGCAGTTCTTC; CDR3: CASSLRFPSGTSYNEQFF
size: NA; V: TRBV18; J: TRBJ2-5; D: NA; DNA: TGTGCCAGCTCACCAAAGGCCAGGGGAAGAGAGACCCAGTACTTC; CDR3: CASSPKARGRETQYF
size: NA; V: TRBV10-2; J: TRBJ1-2; D: NA; DNA: TGCGCCACCAAGACAGGTCCGGCGGGCTACACCTTC; CDR3: CATKTGPAGYTF
size: NA; V: TRBV6-1; J: TRBJ1-2; D: NA; DNA: TGTGCCAGCAGTGATTTTTGGGCAGGCTATGGCTACACCTTC; CDR3: CASSDFWAGYGYTF
size: NA; V: TRBV5-1; J: TRBJ2-2; D: NA; DNA: TGCGCCAGCAGCTTGTCGGGAACGGCCGGGGAGCTGTTTTTT; CDR3: CASSLSGTAGELFF